These 26 T cell receptor beta chains share one sample of origin, sequenced in a study of vaccination and CD4 T cells after COVID-19. Treatment of the sample: 10-day PBMC culture with coronavirus spike peptide pools or control peptides (ViraFEST assay). The unexposed donor provided CD4+ T cells, which were taken before the COVID-19 pandemic (2011-2018). For these TCRs, the target antigens are not known. Once obtained from cultured CD4+ T cells, the DNA was sequenced using the Oncomine TCR Beta short-read assay. TCRdb recomputed calls from the PCR reads with MiXCR, one row per CDR3 protein. The sample includes 4,000 or so distinct CDR3 sequences, more than 60% of them seen just once. What was sequenced was CD4+ T cells from blood, cultured in vitro. These receptors were obtained from a human donor in good health.

The chain joins TRBV7-9 to TRBJ1-1, with a weak D call TRBD1 (5 bases). Germline V gene lookup returns CDR1 SEHNR and CDR2 FQNEAQ (reference sequence). The CDR3 is 14 amino acids. Trimming pared 0 bases from V and 7 bases from J, leaving 12 bases between. CDR3 in DNA: TGTGCCAGCAGCTTAGCGGCAGGGCCAGGTGAAGCTTTCTTT. It codes for CASSLAAGPGEAFF.

V and J are TRBV11-2 and TRBJ1-2, with TRBD1 as a possible D gene (5 bases). There are 15 residues in the CDR3. Trimming took 4 bases from V and 7 from J, leaving 19 bases between them. CDR1 and CDR2 (germline): SGHAT, FQNNGV. This CDR3 reads CASSSIRDLAIGYTF. Written as DNA, the CDR3 is TGTGCCAGCAGCTCTATCCGGGACTTAGCCATTGGCTACACCTTC.

The chain links TRBV5-6 to TRBJ1-1; D call uncertain. CDR1 and CDR2 from the germline V gene are SGHDT and YYEEEE. V was shortened by 0 bases and J by 0 bases, with 15 bases between the two germline ends. This CDR3 has 17 amino acids. The CDR3 region is CASSLEGRTLMNTEAFF. CDR3 sequence (DNA): TGTGCCAGCAGCTTGGAGGGCCGAACCTTAATGAACACTGAAGCTTTCTTT.

The chain recombines TRBV21-1 with TRBJ2-2. TRBV21-1 is assigned pseudogene status. This CDR3 region has 14 residues. The CDR3 region is CASSKVGDTGELFF. CDR3 nucleotide sequence: TGTGCCAGCAGCAAAGTAGGAGACACCGGGGAGCTGTTTTTT.

This clonotype was detected once. The rearrangement uses TRBV15 and TRBJ2-7; D is undetermined. This CDR3 contains 13 residues. Between the trimmed V and J ends, which lost 0 bases and 5 bases, there was a span of 8 bases. CDR1 and CDR2 from the germline V gene are LNHNV and YYDKDF (reference sequence). CDR3 DNA: TGTGCCACCAGCAGAGATCCTCAGGACGAGCAGTACTTC. It is translated as CATSRDPQDEQYF.

The CDR3 DNA reads TGCAGTGCTAGAAGCGGGGGGGCGATCGGGGAGCTGTTTTTT. Residues: CSARSGGAIGELFF. This chain links TRBV20-1 with TRBJ2-2, with 10 bases that match TRBD2. The ends lost 2 bases at V and 7 bases at J; junction bases unmatched: 4. This CDR3 is 14 amino acids long. Germline V lookup: CDR1 DFQATT, CDR2 SNEGSKA (reference sequence).

The V and J genes are TRBV27 and TRBJ2-5; 7 nucleotides agree with TRBD1. Losses at the gene ends were 6 bases for V and 2 bases for J; bases not matched to a gene: 12. The CDR3 length is 16 residues. Germline CDR1 is MNHEY and CDR2 is SMNVEV (reference sequence). The chain's CDR3 is CASSERTGHRQETQYF. The CDR3 nucleotides read TGTGCCAGCAGCGAGAGGACAGGCCATCGACAAGAGACCCAGTACTTC.

The chain recombines TRBV11-3 with TRBJ2-7, with 11 bases aligning to TRBD2. CDR1 SGHNT and CDR2 YENEEA come from the germline V gene. J gave up 0 bases and V 1 base, and 8 bases lay outside the gene matches. The CDR3 contains 18 residues. As DNA, the CDR3 is TGTGCCAGCAGCTTAGTTCCCGGGACTAGCGGTAGCTCCTACGAGCAGTACTTC. Protein product: CASSLVPGTSGSSYEQYF.

The rearrangement uses TRBV19 and TRBJ2-3; D not resolved. The germline CDR1 and CDR2 sequences are LNHDA and SQIVND (reference sequence). The CDR3 totals 14 residues. The V end was cut by 4 bases, the J end by 2 bases, with 10 bases between. The CDR3 loop reads CASSRESFTDTQYF. The DNA for the CDR3 is TGTGCCAGTAGTAGGGAAAGTTTCACAGATACGCAGTATTTT.

The gene calls are TRBV20-1 and TRBJ1-2; possibly TRBD1 for D (6 bases). This CDR3 is built from 19 residues. Germline V gene sequence: CDR1 DFQATT, CDR2 SNEGSKA (reference sequence). Trimming cost V 0 bases and J 4 bases, with 27 bases left between them. CDR3 sequence (DNA): TGCAGTGCTAGAGATCGAAACCCCGTAGGGGACATGGACCTCTATGGCTACACCTTC. Amino acid sequence: CSARDRNPVGDMDLYGYTF.

The rearrangement joins TRBV5-4 to TRBJ1-1, with D possibly matching TRBD1 (5 bases). Trimming cost V 2 bases and J 5 bases, with 13 bases left between them. CDR3 length: 14 amino acids. The V gene's germline CDR1 is SGHNT and CDR2 YYREEE (reference sequence). The CDR3 sequence: CASSFPLRGTEAFF. For the CDR3, the DNA is TGTGCCAGCAGCTTTCCCCTGCGGGGGACTGAAGCTTTCTTT.

The chain employs TRBV6-1 and TRBJ1-1; D possibly corresponds to TRBD1 (5 bases). Germline-derived CDR1 and CDR2 are MNHNS and SASEGT. V lost 5 bases to trimming and J lost 7 bases, with 14 bases between them. The length of the CDR3 is 13 residues. The CDR3 DNA sequence: TGTGCCAGCAGTCGGACGGGACGGGGTGAAGCTTTCTTT. Its protein product is CASSRTGRGEAFF.

The V gene is TRBV15, the J gene TRBJ1-4; D gene ambiguous. This CDR3 spans 16 amino acids. Per germline, CDR1 LNHNV and CDR2 YYDKDF (reference sequence). V dropped 0 bases and J dropped 0 bases, with 8 bases sitting between them. The CDR3 sequence: CATSRDTATTNEKLFF. CDR3 sequence (DNA): TGTGCCACCAGCAGAGATACGGCTACAACTAATGAAAAACTGTTTTTT.

The rearrangement links TRBV7-9 to TRBJ1-6; 7 nucleotides line up with TRBD1. Germline lookup yields CDR1 SEHNR and CDR2 FQNEAQ (reference sequence). With 4 bases clipped from V and 7 bases from J, the junction kept 7 bases outside the gene matches. The length of the CDR3 is 15 residues. The CDR3 coding sequence is TGTGCCAGCAGCTCCTTGACAGGGTTGAATTCACCCCTCCACTTT. Its translation is CASSSLTGLNSPLHF.

The chain links TRBV20-1 to TRBJ2-6; D is ambiguous. V lost 7 bases, J lost 4 bases, and 29 bases lay in between. The CDR3 is made up of 19 amino acids. Germline V lookup: CDR1 DFQATT, CDR2 SNEGSKA (reference sequence). The CDR3 DNA reads TGCAGTGTGACGGCCCCCAGGCAGGACCGTCCGTGGGGGGCCAACGTCCTGACTTTC. It encodes CSVTAPRQDRPWGANVLTF.

This clonotype came up a few times. J is TRBJ2-2 and V is TRBV7-8, with D possibly matching TRBD2 (5 bases). Germline CDR1 reads SGHVS; CDR2 reads FQNEAQ. This CDR3 is built from 14 residues. V lost 2 bases to trimming and J lost 2 bases, with 6 bases between them. Written as DNA, the CDR3 is TGTGCCAGCAGCTTAACGGGAAACACCGGGGAGCTGTTTTTT. Its protein product is CASSLTGNTGELFF.

The rearrangement joins TRBV11-2 to TRBJ2-1; 10 bases align to TRBD2. V shed 5 bases, J shed 9 bases, and the junction held 22 bases outside the gene matches. This CDR3 has 19 residues. The V gene's germline CDR1 is SGHAT and CDR2 FQNNGV. The CDR3 here is CASSRTSGSIPRGDSEQFF. CDR3 DNA: TGTGCCAGCAGCCGGACTAGCGGATCTATTCCCCGCGGGGACAGTGAGCAGTTCTTC.

This clonotype was counted only a few times. The V call is TRBV7-2, the J call TRBJ2-3; 7 bases align to TRBD2. The CDR3 has 14 amino acids. V shed 6 bases and J 2 bases; nucleotides not matched to a gene: 5. Germline V gene data show CDR1 as SGHTA and CDR2 as FQGNSA. Here the CDR3 DNA reads TGTGCCAGCAGTAGGACTAGTCCCACAGATACGCAGTATTTT. Amino acids: CASSRTSPTDTQYF.

This clonotype was counted a few times. V and J are TRBV6-7 and TRBJ1-2, with 9 nucleotides matching TRBD1. TRBV6-7 is designated an ORF whose function remains uncertain. V dropped 5 bases and J dropped 2; count of bases not matched to a gene: 3. The CDR3 has 14 residues. CDR3 DNA sequence: TGTGCCAGCAGTCACGGACAGGGGAACTATGGCTACACCTTC. This codes for CASSHGQGNYGYTF.

The chain links TRBV30 to TRBJ1-6, with 7 bases matching TRBD1. The junction had 3 bases not matched to a gene; V was cut back by 2 bases and J by 8 bases. Germline values: CDR1 GTSNPN, CDR2 SVGIG (reference sequence). The CDR3 runs to 13 residues. DNA for the CDR3: TGTGCCTGGAGTACCACAGGGGATTCACCCCTCCACTTT. Translated, it gives CAWSTTGDSPLHF.

The chain uses TRBV20-1 and TRBJ1-5; 8 positions match TRBD1. With V trimmed by 3 bases and J by 4 bases, 5 bases remained unmatched. Germline values: CDR1 DFQATT, CDR2 SNEGSKA (reference sequence). This CDR3 has 14 amino acids. CDR3 in amino acids: CSARTGAENQPQHF. CDR3 bases: TGCAGTGCTAGGACAGGGGCTGAGAATCAGCCCCAGCATTTT.

The chain has TRBV7-8 and TRBJ2-5; D not certain. CDR1 SGHVS and CDR2 FQNEAQ come from the germline V gene. V shed 8 bases and J shed 2 bases, with 15 bases lying between them. This CDR3 has 14 amino acids. The CDR3 region is CASEKLSNQETQYF. In DNA, the CDR3 is TGTGCCAGCGAAAAACTCAGCAATCAAGAGACCCAGTACTTC.

This rearrangement joins TRBV7-8 to TRBJ1-1; maybe TRBD1 (6 bases). Between the trimmed V and J ends, which lost 5 bases and 0 bases, there was a span of 10 bases. Germline V lookup: CDR1 SGHVS, CDR2 FQNEAQ. The length of the CDR3 is 14 residues. Here the CDR3 reads CASSPTGLNTEAFF. The CDR3 DNA reads as TGTGCCAGCAGCCCGACAGGCTTGAACACTGAAGCTTTCTTT.

The J gene is TRBJ1-6, the V gene TRBV20-1, with 9 bases matching TRBD1. V was pared by 6 bases and J by 0 bases, with 3 bases of the junction left unmatched. In germline, CDR1 is DFQATT, CDR2 SNEGSKA (reference sequence). The CDR3 consists of 15 residues. In DNA form, the CDR3 reads TGCAGTGCACAGGGGGCTTACTCCTATAATTCACCCCTCCACTTT. Its translation: CSAQGAYSYNSPLHF.

V and J are TRBV7-2 and TRBJ1-1; D not certain. V lost 2 bases, J lost 11 bases, and 21 bases lay in between. CDR1 and CDR2 (germline): SGHTA, FQGNSA. CDR3 length: 15 residues. CDR3 nucleotide sequence: TGTGCCAGCAGCTTAAATACGGGTTGGGGAGTAAGTGCTTTCTTT. Translated, it gives CASSLNTGWGVSAFF. The full variable domain, in which reference TRBV7-2 and TRBJ1-1 provide the parts outside the CDR3, is GAGVSQSPSNKVTEKGKDVELRCDPISGHTALYWYRQSLGQGLEFLIYFQGNSAPDKSGLPSDRFSAERTGGSVSTLTIQRTQQEDSAVYLCASSLNTGWGVSAFFGQGTRLTVV.

This clonotype was found a few times. The chain is built from TRBV7-9 and TRBJ1-2, with D uncertain. CDR1 is SEHNR, CDR2 FQNEAQ, per germline (reference sequence). Trimming shortened V by 1 base and J by 5 bases, and 11 bases separated the two germline ends. The CDR3 has 14 residues. DNA for the CDR3: TGTGCCAGCAGCTTAGAATTGCAGGATTATGGCTACACCTTC. This codes for CASSLELQDYGYTF.